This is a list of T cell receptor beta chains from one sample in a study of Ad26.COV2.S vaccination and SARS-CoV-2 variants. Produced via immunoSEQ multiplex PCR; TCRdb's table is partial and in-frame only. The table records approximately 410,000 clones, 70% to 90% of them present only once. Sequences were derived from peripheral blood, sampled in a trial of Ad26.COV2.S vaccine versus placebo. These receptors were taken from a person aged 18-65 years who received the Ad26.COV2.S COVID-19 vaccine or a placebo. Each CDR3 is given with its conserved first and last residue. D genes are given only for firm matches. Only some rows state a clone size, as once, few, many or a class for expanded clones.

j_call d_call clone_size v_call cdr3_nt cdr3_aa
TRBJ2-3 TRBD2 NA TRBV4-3 TGCGCCAGCAGCTCCCGACCGGGACTAGCGGGAGATACGCAGTATTTT CASSSRPGLAGDTQYF
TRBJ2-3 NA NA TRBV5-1 TGCGCCAGCCGGAGGGAAGGGAATACGCAGTATTTT CASRREGNTQYF
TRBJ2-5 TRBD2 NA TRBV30 TGTGCCTGGAGGCCGGGACTAGCGGGGCTTCAAGAGACCCAGTACTTC CAWRPGLAGLQETQYF
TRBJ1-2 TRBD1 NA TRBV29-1 TGCAGCGTTGATGACAGGGGAGGATCCTATGGCTACACCTTC CSVDDRGGSYGYTF
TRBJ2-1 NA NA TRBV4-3 TGCGCCAGCAGCCAAAGTGGACTTCCAGGGCATGAGCAGTTCTTC CASSQSGLPGHEQFF
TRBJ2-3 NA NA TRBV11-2 TGTGCCAGCAGCCTGGCCGGACTTAAAAATACGCAGTATTTT CASSLAGLKNTQYF
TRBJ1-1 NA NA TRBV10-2 TGCGCCACCATCGGACATAGCATGAACACTGAAGCTTTCTTT CATIGHSMNTEAFF
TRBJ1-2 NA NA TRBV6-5 TGTGCCAGCATCCCCAAAGGGGCAACCTATGGCTACACCTTC CASIPKGATYGYTF
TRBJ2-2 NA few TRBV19 TGTGCCAGTAGGCCAGGGAACCCCGGGGAGCTGTTTTTT CASRPGNPGELFF
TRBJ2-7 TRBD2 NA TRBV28 TGTGCCAGCATAGCGGGGAATCGTTACGAGCAGTACTTC CASIAGNRYEQYF
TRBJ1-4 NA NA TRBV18 TGTGCCAGCTCACCACCGGGCAGCCTTAATGAAAAACTGTTTTTT CASSPPGSLNEKLFF
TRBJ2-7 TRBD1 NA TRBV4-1 TGCGCCAGCAGCCAAGATTTGAGGGAGTTTGGACAGGGTAAGAACGAGCAGTACTTC CASSQDLREFGQGKNEQYF
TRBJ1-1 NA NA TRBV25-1 TGTGCCAGCAGTGAATGGGCCGGGACAAACACTGAAGCTTTCTTT CASSEWAGTNTEAFF
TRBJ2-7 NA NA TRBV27 TGTGCCAGCAGTTTAATGGGGGCCGAGCAGTACTTC CASSLMGAEQYF
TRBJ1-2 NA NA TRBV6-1 TGTGCCAGCAGTGAACCATTCCCGGGGGGCGGTAACTATGGCTACACCTTC CASSEPFPGGGNYGYTF
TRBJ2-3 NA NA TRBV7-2 TGTGCCAGCAGCCGGTATATACATAGCACAGATACGCAGTATTTT CASSRYIHSTDTQYF
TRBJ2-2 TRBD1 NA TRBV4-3 TGCGCCAGCAGCCGAGACAGGGGAAACACCGGGGAGCTGTTTTTT CASSRDRGNTGELFF
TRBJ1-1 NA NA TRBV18 TGTGCCAGCTCACCTGAGGTGAACACTGAAGCTTTCTTT CASSPEVNTEAFF
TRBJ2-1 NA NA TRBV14 TGTGCCAGCAGCCAAGGGGCAGGCCGGGTGAACAATGAGCAGTTCTTC CASSQGAGRVNNEQFF
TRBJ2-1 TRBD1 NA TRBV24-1 TGTGCCACCGGGGGACAGGGGGCAGGTGAGCAGTTCTTC CATGGQGAGEQFF
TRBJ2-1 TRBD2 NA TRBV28 TGTGCCAGCACCGATCGGGGGGGCTCCTACAATGAGCAGTTCTTC CASTDRGGSYNEQFF
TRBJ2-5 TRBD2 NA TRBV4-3 TGCGCCAGCAGCCAAGGAGCGGGACTATACCAAGAGACCCAGTACTTC CASSQGAGLYQETQYF
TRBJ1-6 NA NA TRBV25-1 TGTGCCAGCAGTGAAAGGGGGGGCAGGAATTCACCCCTCCACTTT CASSERGGRNSPLHF
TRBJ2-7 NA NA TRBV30 TGTGCCTGGAGGGAAGGGAGGAGCTCCTACGAGCAGTACTTC CAWREGRSSYEQYF
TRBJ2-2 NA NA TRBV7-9 TGTGCCAGCAGCTTAGTGCGACTTCTTCCCGGGGAGCTGTTTTTT CASSLVRLLPGELFF
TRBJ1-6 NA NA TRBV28 TGTGCCAGCAGTTTAAGGGGGATTGGTATTTCACCCCTCCACTTT CASSLRGIGISPLHF
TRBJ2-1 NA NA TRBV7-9 TGTGCCAGCAGTGCCGTTAATGAGCAGTTCTTC CASSAVNEQFF
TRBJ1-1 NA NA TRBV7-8 TGTGCCAGCAGCTTAGGCGCGCAGGGGAGGGTCGCTTTCTTT CASSLGAQGRVAFF
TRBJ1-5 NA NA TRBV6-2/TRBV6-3 TGTGCCAGCAGTTCCGTCGTGGGTGGCAATCAGCCCCAGCATTTT CASSSVVGGNQPQHF
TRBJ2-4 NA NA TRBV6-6 TGTGCCAGCAGTTACTCGATCTGGGGCGTCGGGTACTTC CASSYSIWGVGYF
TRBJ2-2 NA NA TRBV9 TGTGCCAGCAGCGTCAGTTCGAACACCGGGGAGCTGTTTTTT CASSVSSNTGELFF
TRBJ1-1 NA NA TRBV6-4 TGTGCCAGCAGTCGGGACCCCGGGGGGAACACTGAAGCTTTCTTT CASSRDPGGNTEAFF
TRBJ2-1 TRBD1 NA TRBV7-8 TGTGCCAGCCTCAAGAAAGGGACAGGGGATTATGAGCAGTTCTTC CASLKKGTGDYEQFF
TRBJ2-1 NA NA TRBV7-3 TGTGCCAGCAGAGGCCCGTACGACAATGAGCAGTTCTTC CASRGPYDNEQFF
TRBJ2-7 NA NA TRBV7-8 TGTGCCAGCAGCCCTGGGCGGGGAGCGGGCTCCTACGAGCAGTACTTC CASSPGRGAGSYEQYF
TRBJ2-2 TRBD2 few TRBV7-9 TGTGCCAGCAGCTTACGGGGGGTGCTCACCGGGGAGCTGTTTTTT CASSLRGVLTGELFF
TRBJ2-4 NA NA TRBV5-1 TGCGCCAGCAGCTTGCCCGGAAGGAGCGGTGGGGGAAACATTCAGTACTTC CASSLPGRSGGGNIQYF
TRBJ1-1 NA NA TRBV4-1 TGCGCCAGCAGCCAAGGGTGGGCAGTTTTCCGAGGGATGAACACTGAAGCTTTCTTT CASSQGWAVFRGMNTEAFF
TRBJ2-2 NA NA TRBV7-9 TGTGCCAGCAGCCCGGTAGTGGTCACCGGGGAGCTGTTTTTT CASSPVVVTGELFF
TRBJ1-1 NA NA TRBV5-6 TGTGCCAGCAGCTTGGGGGGATCCGGGGCTTTCTTT CASSLGGSGAFF
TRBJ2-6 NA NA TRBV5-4 TGTGCCAGCAGCTTCAATGGGGCCAACGTCCTGACTTTC CASSFNGANVLTF
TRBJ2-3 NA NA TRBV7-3 TGTGCCAGCAGCTGGGGTGAGAACCAAGATACGCAGTATTTT CASSWGENQDTQYF
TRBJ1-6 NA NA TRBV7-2 TGTGCCAGCAGATTGGACGGGAATTCACCCCTCCACTTT CASRLDGNSPLHF
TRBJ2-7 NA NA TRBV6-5 TGTGCCAGCACCACAACGTCGGGAGAGCAGTACTTC CASTTTSGEQYF
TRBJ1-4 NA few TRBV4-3 TGCGCCAGCAGCCAAGAGTTGGGTTCTAATGAAAAACTGTTTTTT CASSQELGSNEKLFF
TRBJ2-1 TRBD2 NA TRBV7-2 TGTGCCAGCAGCTTAATAGCGGGGGGGACAAGTCCTGAGCAGTTCTTC CASSLIAGGTSPEQFF
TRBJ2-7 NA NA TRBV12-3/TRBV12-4 TGTGCCAGCAGCACGGGACCGTACGAGCAGTACTTC CASSTGPYEQYF
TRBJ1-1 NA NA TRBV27 TGTGCCAGCAGTTTAATTCAGGGCAGGACTGAAGCTTTCTTT CASSLIQGRTEAFF
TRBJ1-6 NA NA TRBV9 TGTGCCAGCAGCGTACAGGGGAACTCACCCCTCCACTTT CASSVQGNSPLHF